This T cell receptor (beta chain) derives from a study of T cells in Graves' hyperthyroidism and ophthalmopathy. Study-level points and caveats: Blood held most thyroid clonotypes expanded above 0.001 frequency.

There are many counts of this clonotype. Its cognate antigen is unknown. V was shortened by 7 bases and J by 8 bases, with 14 bases between the two germline ends. This CDR3 contains 13 residues. Amplification targeted TCR beta CDR3 regions from RNA transcripts. The study used the HTBI primer set for a first-round RT-PCR of the TCR CDR3. Using its own MiXCR run on the multiplex PCR reads, TCRdb lists one record per CDR3 protein. The sample carries under 650,000 distinct CDR3 sequences, roughly 16% recorded once. Exclusions: uncontrolled infection, other autoimmune disease, pregnancy, lactation. The sequence derives from a woman aged 25 to 45 with Graves' hyperthyroidism. Sample: blood. The V call is TRBV12-3 or TRBV12-4, the J call TRBJ2-2, with a weak D call TRBD1 (7 bases). The CDR3 nucleotides are TGTGCCAGCAAGCGACAGGGAGGTGGGGAGCTGTTTTTT. This codes for CASKRQGGGELFF.